These 29 T cell receptor beta chains came from one sample sequenced in a study of CD8 T cells in ankylosing spondylitis. The study, taken as a whole, reports: Characteristic of ankylosing spondylitis blood, it appeared, was a TCR beta motif comprising about eight highly homologous variants.

No antigen is known for these receptors. One entry per CDR3 protein results from TCRdb running MiXCR on the 5' RACE reads. The sample contains hundreds of thousands of distinct CDR3 sequences, about 25% of which appear only once. What was sequenced was blood, either unsorted or a sorted T cell fraction (not recorded which). These receptors were taken from a male donor with ankylosing spondylitis.

This clonotype was detected a few times. V usage is TRBV5-1 and J usage is TRBJ2-3, with a tentative D call TRBD1 (5 bases). Looked up from germline, CDR1 is SGHRS and CDR2 is YFSETQ. The CDR3 sequence is 14 residues long. Trimming removed 2 bases at V and 2 bases at J, with 9 bases between. Here the CDR3 reads CASSFTTVTDTQYF. Here the CDR3 DNA reads TGCGCCAGCAGCTTCACGACAGTCACAGATACGCAGTATTTT.

This chain links TRBV5-1 with TRBJ1-1, with no clear D. Trimming stripped 4 bases from V and 0 bases from J, with 10 bases between. Germline CDR1 is SGHRS and CDR2 is YFSETQ. The CDR3 spans 14 residues. Here the CDR3 reads CASSQVDLNTEAFF. The DNA for the CDR3 is TGCGCCAGCAGCCAGGTGGACTTGAACACTGAAGCTTTCTTT.

The chain carries TRBV7-2 and TRBJ2-3, with 7 nucleotides matching TRBD2. This CDR3 has 15 amino acids. J gave up 0 bases and V 8 bases, and 8 bases lay outside the gene matches. Germline V gene data show CDR1 as SGHTA and CDR2 as FQGNSA. The CDR3 protein is CASAGGGPSTDTQYF. The CDR3 bases are TGTGCCAGCGCTGGGGGGGGTCCTAGCACAGATACGCAGTATTTT.

This clonotype has a handful of counts. J is TRBJ2-3 and V is TRBV20-1; 11 bases agree with TRBD2. CDR1 and CDR2 from the germline V gene are DFQATT and SNEGSKA (reference sequence). CDR3 length: 15 residues. V gave up 4 bases and J gave up 2 bases; unmatched junction bases: 5. As DNA, the CDR3 is TGCAGTGCTAAATTAGCGGGGGGGGCCACAGATACGCAGTATTTT. It translates to CSAKLAGGATDTQYF.

This clonotype appeared a few times. The chain has TRBV12-3 or TRBV12-4 and TRBJ1-2; D is uncertain. The CDR3 runs 14 residues. V lost 6 bases, J lost 4 bases, and 15 bases lay in between. The CDR3 DNA follows: TGTGCCAGCAGCCCCGGGAGGTGGGGCTATGGCTACACCTTC. The encoded protein is CASSPGRWGYGYTF.

V usage is TRBV12-3 or TRBV12-4 and J usage is TRBJ2-5; 10 bases line up with TRBD2. V lost 2 bases and J lost 4; bases outside the gene matches: 4. This CDR3 has 15 residues. For the CDR3, the DNA is TGTGCCAGCAGTTTAAATTCTAGCGGGAGAGAGACCCAGTACTTC. This gives the protein CASSLNSSGRETQYF.

The chain employs TRBV29-1 and TRBJ1-5; 8 bases match TRBD1. Trimming removed 7 bases from V and 0 bases from J; junction bases left unmatched: 2. Germline V gene data show CDR1 as SQVTM and CDR2 as ANQGSEA. The CDR3 covers 13 residues. The CDR3 loop reads CSGGQGSNQPQHF. DNA for the CDR3: TGCAGCGGTGGACAGGGTAGCAATCAGCCCCAGCATTTT.

This clonotype was observed a few times. This chain connects TRBV3-1 to TRBJ1-1; 8 bases are a match to TRBD1. Germline V lookup: CDR1 LGHDT, CDR2 YNNKEL (reference sequence). The CDR3 is 16 amino acids. J gave up 3 bases and V 4 bases, and 10 bases lay outside the gene matches. CDR3 sequence (DNA): TGTGCCAGCAGCCGGGGACAGGCCAAACGATACACTGAAGCTTTCTTT. It yields the protein CASSRGQAKRYTEAFF.

The chain combines TRBV12-3 or TRBV12-4 with TRBJ2-7, with 8 bases that match TRBD2. With V trimmed by 8 bases and J by 2 bases, 8 bases remained unmatched. CDR3 size: 14 residues. In DNA form, the CDR3 reads TGTGCCAGCCGACCAGCGGGAGCAACCTACGAGCAGTACTTC. Translating gives CASRPAGATYEQYF.

The sample holds a few counts of this clonotype. The V gene is TRBV11-3, the J gene TRBJ2-2; D call uncertain. Germline CDR1 is SGHNT and CDR2 is YENEEA. CDR3 size: 14 residues. With 5 bases removed from V and 5 bases from J, the gap between germline ends came to 12 bases. This chain's CDR3 is CASSPSAPTGELFF. The DNA of the CDR3 is TGTGCCAGCAGCCCCTCGGCACCAACCGGGGAGCTGTTTTTT.

This clonotype was detected only a few times. The chain carries TRBV9 and TRBJ2-3; D remains unclear. Germline CDR1 SGDLS, CDR2 YYNGEE. This CDR3 is built from 12 residues. Trimming stripped 2 bases from V and 5 bases from J, with 6 bases between. The CDR3 DNA reads TGTGCCAGCAGCGTTCTCGGAGATACGCAGTATTTT. Translating gives CASSVLGDTQYF.

CDR3 sequence (DNA): TGCAGCGCTGGGGGGGGAAGGGTAGAAGAGACCCAGTACTTC. Its protein is CSAGGGRVEETQYF. The chain is built from TRBV29-1 and TRBJ2-5; TRBD2 agrees at 7 bases. The CDR3 runs 14 residues. Germline V gene sequence: CDR1 SQVTM, CDR2 ANQGSEA. The V segment lost 7 bases and the J segment 3 bases; nucleotides outside the gene matches: 11.

This clonotype was counted many times. The chain is built from TRBV5-1 and TRBJ2-1; 9 nucleotides agree with TRBD2. With 0 bases clipped from V and 1 base from J, the junction kept 2 bases outside the gene matches. CDR3 length equals 16 residues. Germline assignment: CDR1 SGHRS and CDR2 YFSETQ. As DNA, the CDR3 is TGCGCCAGCAGCTTGGGTAGCGGGGGTTCCTACAATGAGCAGTTCTTC. Its protein product is CASSLGSGGSYNEQFF.

The chain is built from TRBV7-9 and TRBJ1-3; D is possibly TRBD1 (6 bases). The CDR3 is 16 amino acids. Per germline, CDR1 SEHNR and CDR2 FQNEAQ (reference sequence). Trimming pared 1 base from V and 4 bases from J, leaving 14 bases between. Here the CDR3 reads CASSLVSRGFGNTIYF. The CDR3 DNA sequence: TGTGCCAGCAGCTTAGTTTCCAGGGGTTTCGGAAACACCATATATTTT.

The chain's CDR3 is CASSEQGGYGYTF. The DNA of the CDR3 is TGTGCCAGCAGTGAGCAGGGGGGCTATGGCTACACCTTC. V and J are TRBV2 and TRBJ1-2; 7 nucleotides align to TRBD1. The length of the CDR3 is 13 residues. The junction had 2 bases not matched to a gene; V was cut back by 3 bases and J by 4 bases. Germline V gives CDR1 SNHLY, CDR2 FYNNEI.

V is TRBV7-8 and J is TRBJ2-7; TRBD2 might be the D (6 bases). This CDR3 comprises 15 residues. Germline V gene data show CDR1 as SGHVS and CDR2 as FQNEAQ. V dropped 1 base and J dropped 1 base, with 11 bases sitting between them. For the CDR3, the DNA is TGTGCCAGCAGCTTAGGTTGGGGGGTTTCCTACGAGCAGTACTTC. Translating gives CASSLGWGVSYEQYF.

This chain uses TRBV6-2 or TRBV6-3 with TRBJ2-1; TRBD2 aligns across 16 bases. CDR1 and CDR2 from the germline V gene are MNHEY and SVGEGT. The CDR3 covers 18 residues. Trimming at V came to 7 bases and at J to 8 bases, leaving 14 bases not matched to a gene. The CDR3 DNA follows: TGTGCCAGCAACCCGGGACTAGCGGGAGGGACCGGGTTGGATGAGCAGTTCTTC. Its translation is CASNPGLAGGTGLDEQFF.

This chain links TRBV9 with TRBJ1-1; TRBD1 might be the D (6 bases). The germline V gene has CDR1 SGDLS and CDR2 YYNGEE. There are 15 residues in the CDR3. The ends were cut back, 0 bases at V and 3 bases at J, with 12 bases in the middle. The CDR3 region has the DNA TGTGCCAGCAGCGTAGAAGGTTCAGGGGACACTGAAGCTTTCTTT. Translation: CASSVEGSGDTEAFF.

This chain links TRBV11-2 with TRBJ1-2, with no clear D. The CDR3 has 14 residues. Looked up from germline, CDR1 is SGHAT and CDR2 is FQNNGV. V was trimmed by 1 base and J by 2 bases, leaving 8 bases between them. The CDR3 here is CASSLGFGNYGYTF. CDR3 DNA sequence: TGTGCCAGCAGCTTAGGTTTTGGCAACTATGGCTACACCTTC.

This clonotype has a handful of counts. J is TRBJ2-1 and V is TRBV5-1; TRBD2 agrees at 7 bases. V dropped 3 bases and J dropped 0; count of bases not matched to a gene: 3. The germline V gene encodes CDR1 SGHRS and CDR2 YFSETQ. This CDR3 spans 15 amino acids. CDR3 DNA sequence: TGCGCCAGCAGCTCGACTAGCCTCTCCTACAATGAGCAGTTCTTC. This encodes CASSSTSLSYNEQFF.

The chain links TRBV6-2 or TRBV6-3 to TRBJ1-1; tentatively, D is TRBD1 (6 bases). The CDR3 spans 13 residues. From germline, CDR1 is MNHEY and CDR2 SVGEGT. V lost 2 bases and J lost 4, with 8 bases in between. The CDR3 here is CASSYGGPTEAFF. In DNA, the CDR3 is TGTGCCAGCAGTTACGGGGGGCCCACTGAAGCTTTCTTT.

The chain is built from TRBV12-3 or TRBV12-4 and TRBJ2-3; possibly TRBD2 for D (6 bases). This CDR3 has 14 amino acids. The V end lost 3 bases, the J end lost 2 bases, and 9 bases lay between the germline ends. The DNA for the CDR3 is TGTGCCAGCAGTTTCGGCGGGAACACAGATACGCAGTATTTT. Protein product: CASSFGGNTDTQYF.

This chain uses TRBV11-2 with TRBJ1-1; D may be TRBD1 (6 bases). Germline V gene lookup returns CDR1 SGHAT and CDR2 FQNNGV. The CDR3 totals 14 residues. V was cut by 6 bases and J by 0 bases, with 11 bases left in between. The CDR3 loop is CASRAGQMNTEAFF. CDR3 coding DNA: TGTGCCAGCAGGGCTGGACAGATGAACACTGAAGCTTTCTTT.

This chain connects TRBV20-1 to TRBJ1-4; D is possibly TRBD1 (5 bases). The CDR3 is 16 residues long. V was trimmed by 0 bases and J by 7 bases, leaving 18 bases between them. Germline V gene lookup returns CDR1 DFQATT and CDR2 SNEGSKA (reference sequence). The CDR3 nucleotides are TGCAGTGCTAGAGATGCAGGTCCAGGGTTCCTTGAAAAACTGTTTTTT. Translation gives CSARDAGPGFLEKLFF.

Only a few counts were recorded for this clonotype. The rearrangement uses TRBV6-2 or TRBV6-3 and TRBJ2-1; 10 bases align to TRBD2. Trimming removed 11 bases from V and 2 bases from J; junction bases left unmatched: 12. The CDR3 spans 16 residues. Germline CDR1 and CDR2: MNHEY and SVGEGT. The CDR3 is CASYQPGLAAYNEQFF. The CDR3 DNA reads TGTGCCTCATACCAACCCGGACTAGCGGCCTACAATGAGCAGTTCTTC.

The J gene is TRBJ1-2, the V gene TRBV29-1; 7 nucleotides match TRBD1. The germline CDR1 and CDR2 sequences are SQVTM and ANQGSEA. Germline trimming cut 6 bases from V and 5 bases from J; bases unmatched to any gene: 9. This CDR3 comprises 13 residues. CDR3 sequence reads: CSVGMTGRYGYTF. In DNA form, the CDR3 reads TGCAGCGTGGGGATGACAGGGCGATATGGCTACACCTTC.

This clonotype was counted a few times. The chain recombines TRBV20-1 with TRBJ2-1, with 10 bases matching TRBD2. The CDR3 contains 15 residues. Germline-derived CDR1 and CDR2 are DFQATT and SNEGSKA (reference sequence). V lost 2 bases and J lost 5; bases outside the gene matches: 6. The CDR3 reads CSARPGTSDHNEQFF. CDR3 in DNA: TGCAGTGCTAGACCCGGGACTAGCGACCACAATGAGCAGTTCTTC.

This rearrangement joins TRBV3-1 to TRBJ2-1, with D perhaps TRBD1 or TRBD2 (5 bases each). Germline V gives CDR1 LGHDT, CDR2 YNNKEL (reference sequence). The V and J ends lost 5 bases and 6 bases respectively, with 14 bases between them. This CDR3 has 14 amino acids. CDR3 region: CASSTWDRINEQFF. CDR3 bases: TGTGCCAGCAGCACATGGGACCGAATCAATGAGCAGTTCTTC.

The chain carries TRBV11-3 and TRBJ2-5; D perhaps matches TRBD1 (6 bases). V lost 5 bases and J 1 base, leaving 8 bases between the germline ends. The CDR3 consists of 13 residues. The germline V gene has CDR1 SGHNT and CDR2 YENEEA. Here the CDR3 DNA reads TGTGCCAGCAGCCGGACAGCCCAAGAGACCCAGTACTTC. Translated, it gives CASSRTAQETQYF.